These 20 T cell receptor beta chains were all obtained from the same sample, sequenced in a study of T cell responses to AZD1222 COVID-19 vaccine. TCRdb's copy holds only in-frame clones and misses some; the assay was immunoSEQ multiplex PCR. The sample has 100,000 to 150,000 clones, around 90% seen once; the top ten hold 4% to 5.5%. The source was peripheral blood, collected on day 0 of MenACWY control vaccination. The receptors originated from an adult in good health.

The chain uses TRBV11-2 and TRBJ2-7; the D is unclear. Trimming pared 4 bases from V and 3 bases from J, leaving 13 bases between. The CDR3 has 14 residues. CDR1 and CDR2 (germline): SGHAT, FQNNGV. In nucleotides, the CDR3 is TGTGCCAGCAGCTCGAGTGGTATAGTCTACGAGCAGTACTTC. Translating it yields CASSSSGIVYEQYF.

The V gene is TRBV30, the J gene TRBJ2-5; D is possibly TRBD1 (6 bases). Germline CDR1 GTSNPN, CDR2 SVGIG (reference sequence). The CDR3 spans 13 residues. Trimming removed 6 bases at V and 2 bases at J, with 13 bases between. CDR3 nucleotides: TGTGCCTGCAATAGACAGGCGCAAGAGACCCAGTACTTC. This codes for CACNRQAQETQYF.

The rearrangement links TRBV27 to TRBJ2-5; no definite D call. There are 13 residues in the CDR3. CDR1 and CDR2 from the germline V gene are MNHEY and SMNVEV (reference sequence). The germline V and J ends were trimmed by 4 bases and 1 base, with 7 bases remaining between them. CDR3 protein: CASSSELQETQYF. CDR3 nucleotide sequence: TGTGCCAGCAGTTCAGAGCTCCAAGAGACCCAGTACTTC.

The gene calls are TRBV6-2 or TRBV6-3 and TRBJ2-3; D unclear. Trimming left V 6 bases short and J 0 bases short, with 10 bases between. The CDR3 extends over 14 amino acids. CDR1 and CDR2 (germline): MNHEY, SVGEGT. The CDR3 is CASSPGFSTDTQYF. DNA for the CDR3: TGTGCCAGCAGCCCCGGGTTTAGCACAGATACGCAGTATTTT.

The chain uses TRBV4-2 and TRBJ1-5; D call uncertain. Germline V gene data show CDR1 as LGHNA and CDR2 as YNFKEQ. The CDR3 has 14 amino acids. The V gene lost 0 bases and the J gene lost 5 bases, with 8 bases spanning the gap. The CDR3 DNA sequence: TGTGCCAGCAGCCAAGAAAAGGGATATCAGCCCCAGCATTTT. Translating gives CASSQEKGYQPQHF.

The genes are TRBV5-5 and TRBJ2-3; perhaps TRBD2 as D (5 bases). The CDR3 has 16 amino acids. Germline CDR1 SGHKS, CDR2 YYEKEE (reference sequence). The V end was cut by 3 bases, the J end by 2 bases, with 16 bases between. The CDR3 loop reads CASSSEVQLPTDTQYF. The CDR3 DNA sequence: TGTGCCAGCAGCTCGGAGGTTCAGCTGCCCACAGATACGCAGTATTTT.

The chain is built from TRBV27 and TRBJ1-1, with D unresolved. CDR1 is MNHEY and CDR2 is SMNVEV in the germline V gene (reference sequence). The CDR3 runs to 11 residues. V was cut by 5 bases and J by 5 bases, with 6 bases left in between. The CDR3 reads CASSRWTEAFF. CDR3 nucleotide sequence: TGTGCCAGCAGTAGGTGGACTGAAGCTTTCTTT.

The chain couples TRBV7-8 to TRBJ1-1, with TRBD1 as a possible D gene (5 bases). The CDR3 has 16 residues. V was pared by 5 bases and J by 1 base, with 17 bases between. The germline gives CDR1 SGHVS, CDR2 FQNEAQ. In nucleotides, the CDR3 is TGTGCCAGCAGCCCAAGACCGACAGCGTCGAACACTGAAGCTTTCTTT. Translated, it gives CASSPRPTASNTEAFF.

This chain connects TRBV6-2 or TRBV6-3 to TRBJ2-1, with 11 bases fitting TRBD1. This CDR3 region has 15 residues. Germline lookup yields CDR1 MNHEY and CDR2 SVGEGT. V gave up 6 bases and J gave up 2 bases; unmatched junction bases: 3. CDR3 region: CASSWGQGAYNEQFF. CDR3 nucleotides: TGTGCCAGCAGCTGGGGACAGGGGGCCTACAATGAGCAGTTCTTC.

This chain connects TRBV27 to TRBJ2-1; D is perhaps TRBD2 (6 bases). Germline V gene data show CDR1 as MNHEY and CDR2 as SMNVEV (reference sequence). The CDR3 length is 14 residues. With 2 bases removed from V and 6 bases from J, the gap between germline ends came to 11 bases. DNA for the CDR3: TGTGCCAGCAGTTTACGGCGGGGTTTCAATGAGCAGTTCTTC. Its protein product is CASSLRRGFNEQFF.

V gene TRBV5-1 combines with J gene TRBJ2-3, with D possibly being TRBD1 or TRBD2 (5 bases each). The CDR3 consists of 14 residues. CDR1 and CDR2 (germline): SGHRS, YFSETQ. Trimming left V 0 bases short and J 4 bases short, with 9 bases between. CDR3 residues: CASSLARDADTQYF. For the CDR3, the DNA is TGCGCCAGCAGCTTGGCACGGGACGCAGATACGCAGTATTTT.

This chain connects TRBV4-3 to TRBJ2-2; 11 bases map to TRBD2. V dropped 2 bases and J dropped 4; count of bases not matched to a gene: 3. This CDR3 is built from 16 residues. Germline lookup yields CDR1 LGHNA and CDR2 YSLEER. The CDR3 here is CASSQLAGGFTGELFF. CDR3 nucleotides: TGCGCCAGCAGCCAACTAGCGGGGGGATTCACCGGGGAGCTGTTTTTT.

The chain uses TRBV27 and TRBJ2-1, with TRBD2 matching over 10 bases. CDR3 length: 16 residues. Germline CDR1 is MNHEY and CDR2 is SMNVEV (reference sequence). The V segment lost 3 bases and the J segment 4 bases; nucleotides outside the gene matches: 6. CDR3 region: CASSLASGGKYNEQFF. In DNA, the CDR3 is TGTGCCAGCAGTTTGGCTAGCGGGGGCAAGTACAATGAGCAGTTCTTC.

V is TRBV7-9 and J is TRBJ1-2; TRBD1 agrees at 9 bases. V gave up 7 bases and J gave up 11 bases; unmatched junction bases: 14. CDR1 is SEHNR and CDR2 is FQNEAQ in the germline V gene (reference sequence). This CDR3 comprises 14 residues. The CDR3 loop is CASTDGQGWREYTF. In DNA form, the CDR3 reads TGTGCCAGCACCGACGGACAGGGGTGGAGGGAGTACACCTTC.

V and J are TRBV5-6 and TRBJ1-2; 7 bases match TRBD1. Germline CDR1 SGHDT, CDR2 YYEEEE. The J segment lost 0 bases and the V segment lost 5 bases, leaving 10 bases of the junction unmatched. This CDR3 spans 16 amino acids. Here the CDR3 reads CASSIRDSYTNYGYTF. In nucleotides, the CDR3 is TGTGCCAGCAGTATCCGGGACAGCTATACTAACTATGGCTACACCTTC. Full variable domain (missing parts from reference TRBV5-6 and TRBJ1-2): DAGVTQSPTHLIKTRGQQVTLRCSPKSGHDTVSWYQQALGQGPQFIFQYYEEEERQRGNFPDRFSGHQFPNYSSELNVNALLLGDSALYLCASSIRDSYTNYGYTFGSGTRLTVV.

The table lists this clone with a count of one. In nucleotides, the CDR3 is TGTGCCAGCAGCCCCGAACTAGGTAGAGCAGAGACCCAGTACTTC. The encoded protein is CASSPELGRAETQYF. The chain joins TRBV7-6 to TRBJ2-5, with D maybe TRBD2 (5 bases). Trimming removed 5 bases from V and 4 bases from J, with 17 bases in between. The CDR3 runs 15 residues. In germline, CDR1 is SGHVS, CDR2 FNYEAQ.

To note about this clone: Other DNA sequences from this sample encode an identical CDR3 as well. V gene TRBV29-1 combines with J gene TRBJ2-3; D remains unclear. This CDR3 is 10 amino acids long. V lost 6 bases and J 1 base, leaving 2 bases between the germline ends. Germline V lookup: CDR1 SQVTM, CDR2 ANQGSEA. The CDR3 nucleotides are TGCAGCGTCGGCACAGATACGCAGTATTTT. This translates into CSVGTDTQYF.

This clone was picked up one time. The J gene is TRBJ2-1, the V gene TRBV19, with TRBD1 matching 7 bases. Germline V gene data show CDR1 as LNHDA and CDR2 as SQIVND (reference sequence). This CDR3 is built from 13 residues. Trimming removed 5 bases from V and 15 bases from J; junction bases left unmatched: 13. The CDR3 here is CASSPKTGLVMFF. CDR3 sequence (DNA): TGTGCCAGTAGTCCCAAGACAGGGTTAGTTATGTTCTTC.

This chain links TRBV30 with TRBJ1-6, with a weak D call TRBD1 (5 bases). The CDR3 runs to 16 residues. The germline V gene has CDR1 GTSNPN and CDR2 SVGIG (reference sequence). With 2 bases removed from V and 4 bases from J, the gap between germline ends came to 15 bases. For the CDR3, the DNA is TGTGCCTGGAGTATCGGGGGATCAGTTTATAATTCACCCCTCCACTTT. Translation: CAWSIGGSVYNSPLHF.

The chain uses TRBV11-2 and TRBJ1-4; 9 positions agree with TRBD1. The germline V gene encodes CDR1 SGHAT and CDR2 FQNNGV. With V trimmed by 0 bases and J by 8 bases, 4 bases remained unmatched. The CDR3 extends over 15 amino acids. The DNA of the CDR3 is TGTGCCAGCAGCTTAGATGGGACAGGGAAAGAAAAACTGTTTTTT. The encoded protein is CASSLDGTGKEKLFF.